The 11 T cell receptor beta chains listed next were all sequenced from one sample in a study of CD8+CD57+ T cells in acquired aplastic anemia. The template used for profiling TCR beta VDJ and CDR3 was genomic DNA. TCRdb independently ran MiXCR on the reads; one entry per CDR3 protein. The data hold 100,000 to 150,000 distinct CDR3 sequences, with around 48% observed a single time. The sample consisted of sorted CD4+, CD8+, or CD8+CD57+ T cells (not recorded which) from PBMCs. The receptor source for this set is a human donor in good health, serving as a control.

As concerns this clonotype: Since a much larger clone is just one base distant, this may be a read error. The CDR3 sequence is CASSPRGGASSEQYF. The CDR3, as DNA: TGTGCCAGCAGTCCGCGGGGGGGGGCTTCGTCTGAGCAGTACTTC. V gene TRBV9 combines with J gene TRBJ2-7, with 9 bases lining up with TRBD2. Germline V gene lookup returns CDR1 SGDLS and CDR2 YYNGEE. Trimming cost V 5 bases and J 7 bases; bases outside gene matches: 13. The CDR3 spans 15 residues.

In this sample, this clonotype turned up many times. The chain links TRBV20-1 to TRBJ2-7; the match to TRBD1 covers 7 bases. Germline lookup yields CDR1 DFQATT and CDR2 SNEGSKA (reference sequence). The CDR3 has 14 residues. J was trimmed by 2 bases and V by 6 bases; bases with no gene match: 10. The CDR3 DNA is TGCAGTGCGAGCCGAGACAGGGAGCCCTACGAGCAGTACTTC. Protein: CSASRDREPYEQYF.

The chain joins TRBV5-4 to TRBJ2-7; D is unresolved. CDR1 SGHNT and CDR2 YYREEE come from the germline V gene (reference sequence). This CDR3 contains 14 residues. Trimming shortened V by 4 bases and J by 3 bases, and 14 bases separated the two germline ends. The CDR3 nucleotides are TGTGCCAGCAGCGTTGACCTCCCAGGCTACGAGCAGTACTTC. It specifies CASSVDLPGYEQYF.

The chain combines TRBV10-1 with TRBJ2-5; no clear D. The CDR3 sequence is 13 residues long. The V gene lost 6 bases and the J gene lost 5 bases, with 13 bases spanning the gap. Germline V gene sequence: CDR1 WNHNN, CDR2 SYGVQD (reference sequence). Written as DNA, the CDR3 is TGCGCCAGCAGCCGGACCAAAGATGAGACCCAGTACTTC. Encoded protein: CASSRTKDETQYF.

This clonotype was recorded a few times. This could be a read error, since a much larger clone is one nucleotide away. The chain has TRBV4-2 and TRBJ1-2; D is uncertain. Germline CDR1 reads LGHNA; CDR2 reads YNFKEQ. CDR3 size: 15 residues. Trimming stripped 0 bases from V and 4 bases from J, with 12 bases between. CDR3 coding DNA: TGTGCCAGCAGCCAAGACGGGTCGGTGTTCTATGGCTACACCTTC. It specifies CASSQDGSVFYGYTF.

This chain joins TRBV19 and TRBJ2-1, with D possibly matching TRBD1 (7 bases). The V and J ends lost 6 bases and 3 bases respectively, with 18 bases between them. Per the germline V gene, CDR1 is LNHDA and CDR2 is SQIVND (reference sequence). CDR3 length equals 16 residues. The CDR3 nucleotides are TGTGCCAGTAGAACGGGGGTGCCAGGGGGCTACAATGAGCAGTTCTTC. Translation gives CASRTGVPGGYNEQFF.

Many counts were recorded for this clonotype. This chain links TRBV7-2 with TRBJ2-5; TRBD2 matches 10 bases. Germline CDR1 and CDR2: SGHTA and FQGNSA. This CDR3 has 14 residues. V trimming: 5 bases; J trimming: 5 bases; junction bases outside the gene matches: 5. The DNA for the CDR3 is TGTGCCAGCAGCATCCAAGCGGGGGGGGAGACCCAGTACTTC. Amino acids: CASSIQAGGETQYF.

This clonotype was seen repeatedly, ten times or more. The chain carries TRBV29-1 and TRBJ1-1; D is possibly TRBD1 (5 bases). This CDR3 is built from 14 residues. V shed 7 bases and J shed 4 bases, with 19 bases lying between them. CDR1 is SQVTM, CDR2 ANQGSEA, per germline. DNA of the CDR3: TGCAGCGCCCAAGGGTTGGTCGGGGGCACTGAAGCTTTCTTT. This translates into CSAQGLVGGTEAFF.

The CDR3 reads CASSLGPADTQYF. DNA of the CDR3: TGTGCCAGCAGCTTAGGTCCGGCAGATACGCAGTATTTT. The V gene is TRBV7-6, the J gene TRBJ2-3; D is undetermined. This CDR3 comprises 13 residues. Germline assignment: CDR1 SGHVS and CDR2 FNYEAQ. V was shortened by 1 base and J by 4 bases, with 6 bases between the two germline ends.

Note on this clonotype: A read error may account for a junction end that differs from germline. The gene calls are TRBV20-1 and TRBJ2-5; TRBD2 matches 16 bases. The V gene's germline CDR1 is DFQATT and CDR2 SNEGSKA (reference sequence). The CDR3 spans 16 residues. The CDR3 reads CGARDLGLAGGETQYF. CDR3 nucleotide sequence: TGCGGTGCTAGAGACCTGGGACTAGCGGGGGGGGAGACCCAGTACTTC.

This clonotype was observed at least ten times. The rearrangement joins TRBV5-1 to TRBJ2-7; TRBD2 matches 9 bases. The CDR3 contains 15 residues. V lost 3 bases to trimming and J lost 5 bases; unmatched junction nucleotides: 9. Germline lookup yields CDR1 SGHRS and CDR2 YFSETQ. The CDR3 DNA follows: TGCGCCAGCAGCTCCCAAGGCGGGGGGGCCGACGAGCAGTACTTC. This gives the protein CASSSQGGGADEQYF.